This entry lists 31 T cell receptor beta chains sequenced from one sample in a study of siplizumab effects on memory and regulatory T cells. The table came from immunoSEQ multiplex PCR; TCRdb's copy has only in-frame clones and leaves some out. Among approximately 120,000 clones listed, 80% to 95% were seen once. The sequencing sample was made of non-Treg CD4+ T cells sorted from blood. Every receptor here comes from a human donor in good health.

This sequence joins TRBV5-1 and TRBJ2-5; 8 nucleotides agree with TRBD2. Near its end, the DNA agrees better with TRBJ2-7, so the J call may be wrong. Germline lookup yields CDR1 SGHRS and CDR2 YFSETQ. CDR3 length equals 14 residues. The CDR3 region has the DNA TGCGCCAGCAGCATTAGCGGGGAGATGATCGAGCAGTACTTC. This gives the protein CASSISGEMIEQYF.

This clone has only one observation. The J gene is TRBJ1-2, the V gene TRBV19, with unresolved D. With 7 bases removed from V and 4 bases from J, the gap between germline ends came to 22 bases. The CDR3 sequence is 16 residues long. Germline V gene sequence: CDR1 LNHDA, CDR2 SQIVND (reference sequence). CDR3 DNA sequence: TGTGCCAGTACCCCTATTCGGACGGAGCCCCCCTATGGCTACACCTTC. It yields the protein CASTPIRTEPPYGYTF.

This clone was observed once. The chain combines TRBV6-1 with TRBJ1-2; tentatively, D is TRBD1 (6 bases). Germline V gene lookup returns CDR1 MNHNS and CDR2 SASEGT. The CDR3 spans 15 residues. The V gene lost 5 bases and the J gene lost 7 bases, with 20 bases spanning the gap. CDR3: CASSSPSQGVRGYTF. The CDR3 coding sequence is TGTGCCAGCAGTTCTCCTTCACAGGGAGTTCGTGGCTACACCTTC.

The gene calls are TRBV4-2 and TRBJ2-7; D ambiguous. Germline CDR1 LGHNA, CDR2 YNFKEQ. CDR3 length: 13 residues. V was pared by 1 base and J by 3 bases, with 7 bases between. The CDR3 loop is CASSQVHGYEQYF. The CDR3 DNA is TGTGCCAGCAGCCAAGTACACGGCTACGAGCAGTACTTC.

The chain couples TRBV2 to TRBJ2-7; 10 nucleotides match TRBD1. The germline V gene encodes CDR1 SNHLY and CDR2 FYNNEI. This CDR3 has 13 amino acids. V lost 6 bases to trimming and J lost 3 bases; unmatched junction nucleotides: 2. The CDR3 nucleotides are TGTGCCAGCAGCCGGGACAGGGGCTACGAGCAGTACTTC. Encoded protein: CASSRDRGYEQYF.

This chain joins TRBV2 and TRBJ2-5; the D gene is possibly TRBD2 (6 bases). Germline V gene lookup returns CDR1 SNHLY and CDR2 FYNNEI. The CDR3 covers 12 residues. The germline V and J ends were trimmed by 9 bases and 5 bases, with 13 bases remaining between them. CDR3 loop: CARGTSRETQYF. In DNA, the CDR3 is TGTGCCAGGGGAACTAGCCGGGAGACCCAGTACTTC.

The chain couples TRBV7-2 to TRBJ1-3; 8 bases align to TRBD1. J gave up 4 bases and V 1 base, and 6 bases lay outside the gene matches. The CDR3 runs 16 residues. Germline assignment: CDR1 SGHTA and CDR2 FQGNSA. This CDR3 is CASSLVGQGAGNTIYF. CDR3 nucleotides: TGTGCCAGCAGCTTAGTTGGACAGGGTGCAGGAAACACCATATATTTT. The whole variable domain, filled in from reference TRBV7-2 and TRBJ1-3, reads GAGVSQSPSNKVTEKGKDVELRCDPISGHTALYWYRQSLGQGLEFLIYFQGNSAPDKSGLPSDRFSAERTGGSVSTLTIQRTQQEDSAVYLCASSLVGQGAGNTIYFGEGSWLTVV.

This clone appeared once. CDR3 residues: CASRPGQGAYYGYTF. The CDR3 nucleotides are TGTGCCAGCAGGCCGGGACAGGGGGCCTACTATGGCTACACCTTC. The chain combines TRBV6-1 with TRBJ1-2; TRBD1 aligns across 12 bases. V lost 6 bases, J lost 3 bases, and 5 bases stayed unmatched. CDR1 and CDR2 (germline): MNHNS, SASEGT. The CDR3 spans 15 residues.

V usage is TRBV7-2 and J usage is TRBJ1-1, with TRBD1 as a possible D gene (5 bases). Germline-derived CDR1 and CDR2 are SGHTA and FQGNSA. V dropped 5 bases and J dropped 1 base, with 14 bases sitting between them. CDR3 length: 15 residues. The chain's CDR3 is CASSRTSHANTEAFF. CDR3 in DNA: TGTGCCAGCAGCAGGACATCTCACGCGAACACTGAAGCTTTCTTT.

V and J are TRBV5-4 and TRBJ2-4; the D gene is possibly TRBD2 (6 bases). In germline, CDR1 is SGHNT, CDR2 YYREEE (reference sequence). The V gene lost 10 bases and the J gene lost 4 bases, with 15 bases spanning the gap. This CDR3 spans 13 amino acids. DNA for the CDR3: TGTGCCTCTAGCGCCCAGCCTAAAAACATTCAGTACTTC. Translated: CASSAQPKNIQYF.

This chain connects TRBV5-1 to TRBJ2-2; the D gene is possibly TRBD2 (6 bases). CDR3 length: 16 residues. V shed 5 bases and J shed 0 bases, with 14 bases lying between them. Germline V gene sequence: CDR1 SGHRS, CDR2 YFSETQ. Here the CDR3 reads CASRFTAGANTGELFF. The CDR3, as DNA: TGCGCCAGCAGATTTACAGCGGGTGCGAACACCGGGGAGCTGTTTTTT.

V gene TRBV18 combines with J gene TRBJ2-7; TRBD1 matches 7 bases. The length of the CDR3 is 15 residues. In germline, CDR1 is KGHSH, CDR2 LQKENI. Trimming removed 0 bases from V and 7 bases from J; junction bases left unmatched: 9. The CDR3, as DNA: TGTGCCAGCTCACCACCTAGGACAGGCACTGGGGAGCAGTACTTC. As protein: CASSPPRTGTGEQYF.

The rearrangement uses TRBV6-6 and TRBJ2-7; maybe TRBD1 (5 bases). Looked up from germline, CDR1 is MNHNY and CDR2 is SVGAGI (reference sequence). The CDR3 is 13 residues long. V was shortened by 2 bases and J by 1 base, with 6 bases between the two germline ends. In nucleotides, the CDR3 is TGTGCCAGCAGTTACGACAGATCCTACGAGCAGTACTTC. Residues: CASSYDRSYEQYF.

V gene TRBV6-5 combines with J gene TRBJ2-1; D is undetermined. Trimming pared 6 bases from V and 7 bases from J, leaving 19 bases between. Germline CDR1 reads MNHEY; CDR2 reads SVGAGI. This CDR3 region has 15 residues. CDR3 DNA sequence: TGTGCCAGCAGCCAATTGTGGGTTACCGGGAATGAGCAGTTCTTC. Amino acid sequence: CASSQLWVTGNEQFF.

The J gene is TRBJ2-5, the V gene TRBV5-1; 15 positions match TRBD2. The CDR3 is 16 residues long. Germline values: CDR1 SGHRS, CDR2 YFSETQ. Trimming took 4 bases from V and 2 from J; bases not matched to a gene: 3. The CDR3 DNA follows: TGCGCCAGCAGCCAGGGACTAGCGGGGGGACAAGAGACCCAGTACTTC. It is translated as CASSQGLAGGQETQYF. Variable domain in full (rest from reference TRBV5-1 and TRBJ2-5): KAGVTQTPRYLIKTRGQQVTLSCSPISGHRSVSWYQQTPGQGLQFLFEYFSETQRNKGNFPGRFSGRQFSNSRSEMNVSTLELGDSALYLCASSQGLAGGQETQYFGPGTRLLVL.

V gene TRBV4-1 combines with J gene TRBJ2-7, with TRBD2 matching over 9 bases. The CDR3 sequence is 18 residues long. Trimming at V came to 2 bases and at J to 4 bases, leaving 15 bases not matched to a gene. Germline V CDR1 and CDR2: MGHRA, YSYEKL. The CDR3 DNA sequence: TGCGCCAGCAGCCAACGGGTTTCGGTAGCGGGGGAGAAATACGAGCAGTACTTC. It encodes CASSQRVSVAGEKYEQYF.

The CDR3 region is CASSSDRPNTEAFF. The CDR3 nucleotides are TGTGCCAGCAGCTCGGACAGACCGAACACTGAAGCTTTCTTT. The rearrangement joins TRBV28 to TRBJ1-1; D might be TRBD1 (6 bases). Germline V CDR1 and CDR2: MDHEN, SYDVKM. V lost 6 bases and J 1 base, leaving 12 bases between the germline ends. This CDR3 has 14 amino acids.

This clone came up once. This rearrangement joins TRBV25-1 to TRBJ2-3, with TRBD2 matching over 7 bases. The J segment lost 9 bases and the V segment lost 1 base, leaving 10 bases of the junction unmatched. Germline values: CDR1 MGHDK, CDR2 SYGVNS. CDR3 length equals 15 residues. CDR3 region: CASSESLLSGDTQYF. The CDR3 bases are TGTGCCAGCAGTGAATCCCTCCTAAGCGGGGACACGCAGTATTTT.

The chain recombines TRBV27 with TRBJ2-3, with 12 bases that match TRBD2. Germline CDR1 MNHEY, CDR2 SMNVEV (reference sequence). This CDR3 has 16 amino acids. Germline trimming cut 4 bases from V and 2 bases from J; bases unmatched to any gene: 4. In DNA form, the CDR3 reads TGTGCCAGCAGTTCCCGACTAGCGGGGGTCACAGATACGCAGTATTTT. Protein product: CASSSRLAGVTDTQYF.

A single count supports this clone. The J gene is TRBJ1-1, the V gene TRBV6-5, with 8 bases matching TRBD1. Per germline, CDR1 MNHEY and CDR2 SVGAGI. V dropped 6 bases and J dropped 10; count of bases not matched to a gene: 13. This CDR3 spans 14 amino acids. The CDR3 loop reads CASSAGGQGYGAFF. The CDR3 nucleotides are TGTGCCAGCAGCGCCGGCGGACAGGGATACGGAGCTTTCTTT.

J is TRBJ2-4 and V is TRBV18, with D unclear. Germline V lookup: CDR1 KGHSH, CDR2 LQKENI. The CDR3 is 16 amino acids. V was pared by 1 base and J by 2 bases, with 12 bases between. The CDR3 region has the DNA TGTGCCAGCTCACCACAAGAACTCAGAACCAAAAACATTCAGTACTTC. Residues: CASSPQELRTKNIQYF.

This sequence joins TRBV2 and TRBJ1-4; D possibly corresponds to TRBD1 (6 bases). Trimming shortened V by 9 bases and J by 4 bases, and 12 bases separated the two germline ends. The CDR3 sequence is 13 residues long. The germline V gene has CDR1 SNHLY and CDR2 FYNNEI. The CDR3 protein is CASRTELNEKLFF. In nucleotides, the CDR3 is TGTGCCAGTCGGACAGAGCTTAATGAAAAACTGTTTTTT.

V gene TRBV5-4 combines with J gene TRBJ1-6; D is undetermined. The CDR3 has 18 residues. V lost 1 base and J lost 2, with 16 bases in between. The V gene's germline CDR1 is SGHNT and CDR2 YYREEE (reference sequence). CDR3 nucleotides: TGTGCCAGCAGCTTGAAGGTTTTGCGGGAGACCTATAATTCACCCCTCCACTTT. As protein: CASSLKVLRETYNSPLHF.

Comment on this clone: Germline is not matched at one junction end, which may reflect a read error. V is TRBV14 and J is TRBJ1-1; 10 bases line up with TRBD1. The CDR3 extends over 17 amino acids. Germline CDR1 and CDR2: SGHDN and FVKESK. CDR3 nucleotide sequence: TGTGCCAGCAGTCAAGGAGGGTTAGACAGGGGGCGTACTGAAGCTTTCTTT. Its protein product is CASSQGGLDRGRTEAFF.

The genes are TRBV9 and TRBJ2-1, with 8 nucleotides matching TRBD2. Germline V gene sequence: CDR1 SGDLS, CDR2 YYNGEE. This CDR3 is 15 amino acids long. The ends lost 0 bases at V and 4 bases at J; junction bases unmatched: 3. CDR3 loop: CASSVAGGLYNEQFF. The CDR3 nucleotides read TGTGCCAGCAGCGTAGCGGGGGGGCTTTACAATGAGCAGTTCTTC.

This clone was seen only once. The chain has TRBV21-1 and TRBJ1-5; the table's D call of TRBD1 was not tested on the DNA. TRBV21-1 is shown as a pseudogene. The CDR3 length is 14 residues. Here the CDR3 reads CASRIDRGCQPQHF. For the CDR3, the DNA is TGTGCCAGCAGGATTGACAGGGGTTGTCAGCCCCAGCATTTT.

CDR3 nucleotide sequence: TGCGCCAGCAGCCAAGTATTAGGGGGCCCCAATGAGCAGTTCTTC. Protein: CASSQVLGGPNEQFF. The chain combines TRBV4-3 with TRBJ2-1, with 7 bases that match TRBD1. J gave up 6 bases and V 1 base, and 6 bases lay outside the gene matches. This CDR3 region has 15 residues. Germline V CDR1 and CDR2: LGHNA, YSLEER.

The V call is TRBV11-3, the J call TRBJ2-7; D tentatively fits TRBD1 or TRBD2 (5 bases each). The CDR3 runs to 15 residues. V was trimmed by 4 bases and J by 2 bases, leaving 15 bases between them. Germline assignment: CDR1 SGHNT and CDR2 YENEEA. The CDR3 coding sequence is TGTGCCAGCAGCTCGGGGCCATTGGGGACCTACGAGCAGTACTTC. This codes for CASSSGPLGTYEQYF.

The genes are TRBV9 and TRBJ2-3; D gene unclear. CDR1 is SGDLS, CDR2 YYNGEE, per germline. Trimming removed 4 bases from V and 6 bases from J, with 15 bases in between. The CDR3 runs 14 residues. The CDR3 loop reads CASSPSESLDTQYF. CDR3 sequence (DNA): TGTGCCAGCAGCCCCTCGGAATCCTTGGATACGCAGTATTTT.

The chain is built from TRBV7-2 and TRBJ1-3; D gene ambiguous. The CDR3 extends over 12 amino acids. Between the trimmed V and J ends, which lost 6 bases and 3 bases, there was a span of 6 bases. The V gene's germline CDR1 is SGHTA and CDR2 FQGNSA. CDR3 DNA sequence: TGTGCCAGCAGACTTCTTGGAAACACCATATATTTT. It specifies CASRLLGNTIYF.

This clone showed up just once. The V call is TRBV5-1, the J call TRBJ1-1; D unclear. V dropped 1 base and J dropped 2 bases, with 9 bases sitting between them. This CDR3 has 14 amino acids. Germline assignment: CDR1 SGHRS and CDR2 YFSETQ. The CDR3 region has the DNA TGCGCCAGCAGCTTGAGTCCGGGTAACACTGAAGCTTTCTTT. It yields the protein CASSLSPGNTEAFF.